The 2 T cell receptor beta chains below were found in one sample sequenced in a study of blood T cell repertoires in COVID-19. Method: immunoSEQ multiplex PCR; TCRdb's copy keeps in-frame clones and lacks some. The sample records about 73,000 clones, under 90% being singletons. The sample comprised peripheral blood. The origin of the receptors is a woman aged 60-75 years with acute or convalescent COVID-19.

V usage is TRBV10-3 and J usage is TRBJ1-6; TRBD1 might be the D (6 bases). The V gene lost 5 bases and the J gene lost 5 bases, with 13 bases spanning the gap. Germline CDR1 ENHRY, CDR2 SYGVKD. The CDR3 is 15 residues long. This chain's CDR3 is CAISTRTADNSPLHF. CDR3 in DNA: TGTGCCATCAGTACCAGGACAGCCGATAATTCACCCCTCCACTTT.

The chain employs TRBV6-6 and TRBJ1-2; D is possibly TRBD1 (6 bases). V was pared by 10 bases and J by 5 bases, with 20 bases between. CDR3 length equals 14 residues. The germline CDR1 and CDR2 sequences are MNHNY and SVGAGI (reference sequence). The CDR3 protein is CATALVGARYGYTF. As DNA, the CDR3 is TGTGCCACCGCTTTAGTGGGGGCCAGATATGGCTACACCTTC.